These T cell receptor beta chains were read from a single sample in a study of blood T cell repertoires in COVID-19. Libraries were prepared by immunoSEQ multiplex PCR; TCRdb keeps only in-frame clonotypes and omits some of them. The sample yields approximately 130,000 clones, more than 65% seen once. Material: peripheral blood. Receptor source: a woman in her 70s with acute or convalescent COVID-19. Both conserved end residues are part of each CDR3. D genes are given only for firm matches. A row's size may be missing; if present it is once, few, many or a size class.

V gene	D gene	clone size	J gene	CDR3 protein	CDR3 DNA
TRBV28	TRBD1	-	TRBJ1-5	CASSLGGQGSQPQHF	TGTGCCAGCAGTTTGGGGGGACAGGGATCTCAGCCCCAGCATTTT
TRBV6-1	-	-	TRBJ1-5	CASSDHLSGNQPQHF	TGTGCCAGCAGTGATCATCTGAGCGGTAATCAGCCCCAGCATTTT
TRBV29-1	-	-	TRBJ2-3	CSALGGGIVDTQYF	TGCAGCGCCCTGGGTGGGGGCATTGTTGATACGCAGTATTTT
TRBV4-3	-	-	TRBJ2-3	CASSRLLTDTQYF	TGCGCCAGCAGCCGACTCCTCACAGATACGCAGTATTTT
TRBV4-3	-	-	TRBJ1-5	CASSQDLDRPQDQPQHF	TGCGCCAGCAGCCAAGATCTGGACAGACCTCAGGATCAGCCCCAGCATTTT
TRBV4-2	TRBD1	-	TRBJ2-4	CASSLQIGGTGNIQYF	TGTGCCAGCAGCCTCCAAATCGGCGGGACAGGGAACATTCAGTACTTC
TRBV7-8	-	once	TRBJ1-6	CASSPGGLQNSPLHF	TGTGCCAGCAGCCCGGGGGGCCTACAAAATTCACCCCTCCACTTT
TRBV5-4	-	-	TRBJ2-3	CASSLFRVQGDTQYF	TGTGCCAGCAGCTTGTTTCGGGTACAGGGAGATACGCAGTATTTT
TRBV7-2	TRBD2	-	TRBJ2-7	CATTIAGGLDEQYF	TGTGCCACCACGATAGCGGGGGGGCTCGACGAGCAGTACTTC
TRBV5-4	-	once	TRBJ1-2	CASSLAAGDYGYTF	TGTGCCAGCAGCTTGGCAGCAGGGGACTATGGCTACACCTTC
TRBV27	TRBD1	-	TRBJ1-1	CASSSRGQSTEAFF	TGTGCCAGCAGTTCCAGGGGGCAAAGCACTGAAGCTTTCTTT
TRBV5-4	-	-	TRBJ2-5	CASSLALRETQYF	TGTGCCAGCAGCTTGGCCCTCAGAGAGACCCAGTACTTC
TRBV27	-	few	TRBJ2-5	CASSLRAGVTQYF	TGTGCCAGCAGTTTAAGGGCAGGGGTGACCCAGTACTTC
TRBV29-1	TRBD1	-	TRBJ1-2	CSAGQGASGYTF	TGCAGCGCCGGACAGGGGGCGAGCGGCTACACCTTC
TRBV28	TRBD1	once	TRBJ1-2	CASRPQGAPGGYTF	TGTGCCAGCAGACCTCAGGGGGCGCCGGGTGGCTACACCTTC
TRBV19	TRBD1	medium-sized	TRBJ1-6	CASSSGQGSNSPLHF	TGTGCCAGTAGTAGTGGACAGGGCTCCAATTCACCCCTCCACTTT
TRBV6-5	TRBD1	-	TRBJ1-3	CASSGTVGNTIYF	TGTGCCAGCAGCGGGACAGTTGGAAACACCATATATTTT
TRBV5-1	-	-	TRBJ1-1	CARSPGGGGTEAFF	TGCGCCCGCAGCCCGGGGGGGGGCGGCACTGAAGCTTTCTTT
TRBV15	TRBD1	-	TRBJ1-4	CATSIGQGAVEKLFF	TGTGCCACCAGCATAGGACAGGGGGCGGTTGAAAAACTGTTTTTT
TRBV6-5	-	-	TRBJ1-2	CASSYSTAGGSGYTF	TGTGCCAGCAGTTACTCCACGGCAGGAGGCTCTGGCTACACCTTC
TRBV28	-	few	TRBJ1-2	CASREGRNYGYTF	TGTGCCAGCAGGGAGGGGCGCAACTATGGCTACACCTTC
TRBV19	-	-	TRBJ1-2	CASSIDSRTSYGYTF	TGTGCCAGTAGTATAGACAGTCGGACAAGCTATGGCTACACCTTC
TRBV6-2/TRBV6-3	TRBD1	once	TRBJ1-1	CASSYSRTGMNTEAFF	TGTGCCAGCAGTTACTCCCGGACAGGAATGAACACTGAAGCTTTCTTT
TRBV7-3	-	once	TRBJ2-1	CASSSSLYNEQFF	TGTGCCAGCAGCTCTTCCCTCTACAATGAGCAGTTCTTC
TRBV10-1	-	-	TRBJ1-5	CASSTGGNQPQHF	TGCGCCAGCAGTACGGGAGGCAATCAGCCCCAGCATTTT
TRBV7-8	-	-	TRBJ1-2	CASSLGAGRYYGYTF	TGTGCCAGCAGCTTAGGGGCAGGGCGATACTATGGCTACACCTTC
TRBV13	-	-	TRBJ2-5	CASSLSLERETQYF	TGTGCCAGCAGCTTGTCTCTTGAGCGAGAGACCCAGTACTTC
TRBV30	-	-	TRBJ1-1	CAWARTEAFF	TGTGCCTGGGCGAGGACTGAAGCTTTCTTT
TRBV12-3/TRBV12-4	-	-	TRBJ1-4	CASSLVPGEKLFF	TGTGCCAGCAGCCTAGTACCCGGGGAAAAACTGTTTTTT
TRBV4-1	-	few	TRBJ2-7	CASSQVLQGPGPYEQYF	TGCGCCAGCAGCCAAGTCCTACAGGGCCCTGGTCCCTACGAGCAGTACTTC
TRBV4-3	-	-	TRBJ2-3	CASSRQLASTDTQYF	TGCGCCAGCAGCCGCCAACTAGCAAGCACAGATACGCAGTATTTT
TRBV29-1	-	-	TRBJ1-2	CSVESRESNYGYTF	TGCAGCGTTGAGAGTAGGGAGTCTAACTATGGCTACACCTTC
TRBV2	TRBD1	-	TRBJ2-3	CASSVMGQGSRTDTQYF	TGTGCCAGCAGTGTGATGGGACAGGGAAGCCGCACAGATACGCAGTATTTT
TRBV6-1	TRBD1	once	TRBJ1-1	CASSDYRGHTEAFF	TGTGCCAGCAGTGATTACAGGGGTCACACTGAAGCTTTCTTT
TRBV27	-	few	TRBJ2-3	CASSWSQGKADTQYF	TGTGCCAGCAGTTGGTCTCAGGGGAAAGCAGATACGCAGTATTTT
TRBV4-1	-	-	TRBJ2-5	CASSQMQNQETQYF	TGCGCCAGCAGCCAAATGCAGAACCAAGAGACCCAGTACTTC